The 32 T cell receptor beta chains reported below all come from one sample, sequenced in a study of lung T cells in sarcoidosis with Löfgren's syndrome. TCRdb reanalysed the reads using MiXCR and keeps one entry per CDR3 protein. Of 6,500 to 9,000 distinct CDR3 sequences listed, around 21% are singletons. The sequenced sample consisted of CD4+ T cells from bronchoalveolar lavage fluid. Every receptor here comes from a human donor with sarcoidosis (Löfgren's syndrome or another form), or a control subject (not recorded which).

This clonotype was observed a handful of times. This chain's CDR3 is CASSIGGLASQETQYF. CDR3 nucleotides: TGTGCCAGTAGTATAGGGGGACTAGCGAGTCAAGAGACCCAGTACTTC. V usage is TRBV19 and J usage is TRBJ2-5; 10 bases fit TRBD2. CDR1 LNHDA and CDR2 SQIVND come from the germline V gene (reference sequence). The CDR3 is made up of 16 amino acids. Trimming at V came to 1 base and at J to 2 bases, leaving 4 bases not matched to a gene.

This clonotype rates as medium-sized. J is TRBJ2-3 and V is TRBV25-1; no clear D. CDR1 MGHDK and CDR2 SYGVNS come from the germline V gene. This CDR3 contains 14 residues. Deletions cut 4 bases from V and 6 bases from J, with 14 bases between. CDR3 residues: CASSAPPLVDTQYF. The CDR3 nucleotides are TGTGCCAGCAGTGCTCCTCCTTTAGTGGATACGCAGTATTTT.

This clonotype was seen a handful of times. DNA of the CDR3: TGTGCCAGTAGTATACAGGGGGCAGATACGCAGTATTTT. This translates into CASSIQGADTQYF. This chain links TRBV19 with TRBJ2-3, with 7 bases aligning to TRBD1. Germline V lookup: CDR1 LNHDA, CDR2 SQIVND (reference sequence). The CDR3 spans 13 residues. V lost 2 bases to trimming and J lost 4 bases; unmatched junction nucleotides: 0.

The chain has TRBV14 and TRBJ1-1; 7 bases line up with TRBD1. The CDR3 spans 17 residues. V lost 4 bases and J lost 0; bases outside the gene matches: 11. Looked up from germline, CDR1 is SGHDN and CDR2 is FVKESK. CDR3 region: CASSPRQGIGLNTEAFF. CDR3 bases: TGTGCCAGCAGCCCCAGACAGGGAATCGGGCTGAACACTGAAGCTTTCTTT.

At least ten counts were recorded for this clonotype. The gene calls are TRBV24-1 and TRBJ2-1; 7 bases map to TRBD1. The CDR3 covers 14 residues. V was clipped by 9 bases and J by 6 bases; unmatched bases: 10. Germline V gene data show CDR1 as KGHDR and CDR2 as SFDVKD. The CDR3 spells CATSGQEALNEQFF. The CDR3 region has the DNA TGTGCCACCTCCGGACAGGAGGCCCTCAATGAGCAGTTCTTC.

The chain has TRBV10-3 and TRBJ2-5, with D possibly being TRBD1 (6 bases). The CDR3 contains 16 residues. Trimming left V 0 bases short and J 5 bases short, with 16 bases between. CDR1 is ENHRY, CDR2 SYGVKD, per germline. For the CDR3, the DNA is TGTGCCATCAGTGAGTCTGATTTAGCAGGGGCGGAGACCCAGTACTTC. Translated: CAISESDLAGAETQYF.

With respect to this clonotype: A read error is possible here, since a much larger clone lies one base away. The rearrangement joins TRBV20-1 to TRBJ1-5, with TRBD1 identical over 7 bases. V was pared by 5 bases and J by 4 bases, with 8 bases of the junction left unmatched. The germline gives CDR1 DFQATT, CDR2 SNEGSKA (reference sequence). This CDR3 region has 14 residues. The CDR3 DNA is TGCAGTGCTGCCACAGGGGCAGGAAATCAGCCCCAGCATTTT. Its protein is CSAATGAGNQPQHF.

This clonotype was detected a few times. One end of the junction fails to match germline, which may point to a read error. V gene TRBV6-5 combines with J gene TRBJ2-7, with 9 bases identical to TRBD1. The V gene's germline CDR1 is MNHEY and CDR2 SVGAGI. This CDR3 has 15 residues. The CDR3 here is CVSSWSPGTGLEQYF. The CDR3 DNA sequence: TGTGTCAGCAGTTGGAGTCCCGGGACAGGGTTAGAGCAGTACTTC.

Within the sample, this clonotype is medium-sized. The chain employs TRBV7-9 and TRBJ1-6; D is unclear. V lost 2 bases and J 10 bases, leaving 6 bases between the germline ends. The CDR3 covers 12 residues. Germline CDR1 SEHNR, CDR2 FQNEAQ (reference sequence). CDR3 protein: CASSLRESPLHF. CDR3 coding DNA: TGTGCCAGCAGCTTAAGAGAATCACCCCTCCACTTT. Looking up the rest from reference TRBV7-9 and TRBJ1-6 gives the full variable domain: DTGVSQNPRHKITKRGQNVTFRCDPISEHNRLYWYRQTLGQGPEFLTYFQNEAQLEKSRLLSDRFSAERPKGSFSTLEIQRTEQGDSAMYLCASSLRESPLHFGNGTRLTVT.

This clonotype is categorized as medium-sized. The genes are TRBV11-2 and TRBJ1-1, with D maybe TRBD1 (5 bases). V was shortened by 5 bases and J by 10 bases, with 20 bases between the two germline ends. From germline, CDR1 is SGHAT and CDR2 FQNNGV. The CDR3 is 14 residues long. CDR3 amino acids: CASSLLGGTMLAFF. The CDR3 DNA sequence: TGTGCCAGCAGCCTCTTGGGGGGGACTATGCTAGCTTTCTTT. The whole variable domain, filled in from reference TRBV11-2 and TRBJ1-1, reads EAGVAQSPRYKIIEKRQSVAFWCNPISGHATLYWYQQILGQGPKLLIQFQNNGVVDDSQLPKDRFSAERLKGVDSTLKIQPAKLEDSAVYLCASSLLGGTMLAFFGQGTRLTVV.

In this sample, this clonotype turned up a few times. The gene calls are TRBV19 and TRBJ1-5; 7 positions match TRBD1. This CDR3 contains 14 residues. The germline CDR1 and CDR2 sequences are LNHDA and SQIVND (reference sequence). Trimming removed 8 bases from V and 5 bases from J; junction bases left unmatched: 9. The CDR3: CASGDRFRDQPQHF. CDR3 DNA sequence: TGTGCCAGTGGGGACAGATTCAGGGATCAGCCCCAGCATTTT.

The chain couples TRBV6-1 to TRBJ2-6; D may correspond to TRBD1 or TRBD2 (5 bases each). The germline V gene encodes CDR1 MNHNS and CDR2 SASEGT. CDR3 length: 15 residues. V was cut by 5 bases and J by 3 bases, with 11 bases left in between. The CDR3 here is CASSRRGYGANVLTF. CDR3 bases: TGTGCCAGCAGTCGCCGGGGCTATGGGGCCAACGTCCTGACTTTC.

This clonotype was observed many times. V is TRBV7-9 and J is TRBJ1-1; 8 bases align to TRBD1. After removal of 4 bases from V and 11 bases from J, the junction contained 3 bases not matched to a gene. The CDR3 has 11 residues. The germline V gene has CDR1 SEHNR and CDR2 FQNEAQ (reference sequence). In DNA, the CDR3 is TGTGCCAGCAGCTGGACAGGGCCGGCTTTCTTT. Protein sequence: CASSWTGPAFF.

The chain joins TRBV20-1 to TRBJ1-2; 10 nucleotides match TRBD1. V was pared by 6 bases and J by 8 bases, with 6 bases of the junction left unmatched. CDR1 and CDR2 from the germline V gene are DFQATT and SNEGSKA (reference sequence). The CDR3 runs to 12 residues. The CDR3 loop is CSARQGAWGYTF. CDR3 nucleotide sequence: TGCAGTGCGAGACAGGGGGCGTGGGGCTACACCTTC.

By sample share, this clonotype is medium-sized. The CDR3 coding sequence is TGTGCCAGCAGTTCCCCCGGGGGAGGGAGGTACGAGCAGTACTTC. Amino acids: CASSSPGGGRYEQYF. The chain couples TRBV6-1 to TRBJ2-7; 7 nucleotides line up with TRBD2. With V trimmed by 5 bases and J by 4 bases, 11 bases remained unmatched. This CDR3 contains 15 residues. Germline-derived CDR1 and CDR2 are MNHNS and SASEGT.

This clonotype was counted many times. The J gene is TRBJ2-1, the V gene TRBV20-1, with D perhaps matching TRBD2 (5 bases). This CDR3 contains 13 residues. Looked up from germline, CDR1 is DFQATT and CDR2 is SNEGSKA (reference sequence). Here the CDR3 DNA reads TGCAGCGCGAAGTACGGGGAAAGAGATGAGCAGTTCTTC. Translation: CSAKYGERDEQFF.

This clonotype was picked up a small number of times. The CDR3 protein is CAISAGTGSSGANVLTF. CDR3 nucleotides: TGTGCCATCAGTGCCGGGACAGGGAGCTCTGGGGCCAACGTCCTGACTTTC. J is TRBJ2-6 and V is TRBV10-3; TRBD1 matches at 9 bases. The germline gives CDR1 ENHRY, CDR2 SYGVKD. J lost 0 bases, V lost 4 bases, and 4 bases had no gene match. This CDR3 is 17 amino acids long.

This clonotype was seen at least ten times. The chain employs TRBV2 and TRBJ1-3; 9 bases are a match to TRBD1. The CDR3 runs to 15 residues. Germline V lookup: CDR1 SNHLY, CDR2 FYNNEI. V was clipped by 8 bases and J by 0 bases; unmatched bases: 5. CDR3 region: CASLQGAHSGNTIYF. The CDR3 DNA follows: TGTGCCAGCTTACAGGGGGCACACTCTGGAAACACCATATATTTT. The full variable domain, with the rest looked up from reference TRBV2 and TRBJ1-3, is EPEVTQTPSHQVTQMGQEVILRCVPISNHLYFYWYRQILGQKVEFLVSFYNNEISEKSEIFDDQFSVERPDGSNFTLKIRSTKLEDSAMYFCASLQGAHSGNTIYFGEGSWLTVV.

This clonotype was seen a handful of times. The chain has TRBV18 and TRBJ2-5; D unclear. V was shortened by 1 base and J by 5 bases, with 5 bases between the two germline ends. The CDR3 contains 12 residues. CDR1 is KGHSH, CDR2 LQKENI, per germline. The CDR3 region is CASSPQVETQYF. CDR3 nucleotide sequence: TGTGCCAGCTCACCACAAGTGGAGACCCAGTACTTC.

By sample fraction, this clonotype is medium-sized (0.01 to 0.1%). The rearrangement links TRBV20-1 to TRBJ2-3, with unresolved D. This CDR3 contains 12 residues. The V gene lost 3 bases and the J gene lost 6 bases, with 10 bases spanning the gap. The germline V gene encodes CDR1 DFQATT and CDR2 SNEGSKA (reference sequence). The DNA for the CDR3 is TGCAGTGCTAGCCCCGGCCACGATACGCAGTATTTT. Its protein is CSASPGHDTQYF.

The gene calls are TRBV3-1 and TRBJ2-5; D not resolved. The germline V gene encodes CDR1 LGHDT and CDR2 YNNKEL (reference sequence). The CDR3 is 15 residues long. Trimming removed 0 bases from V and 5 bases from J, with 13 bases in between. CDR3 DNA sequence: TGTGCCAGCAGCCAAGAATGGGTGGCCAGGGAGACCCAGTACTTC. This sequence encodes CASSQEWVARETQYF.

Notes on this clonotype: A much larger clone lies one base from this, so it may be a read error. The genes are TRBV6-2 or TRBV6-3 and TRBJ2-7; D is undetermined. Trimming removed 1 base at V and 0 bases at J, with 10 bases between. CDR3 size: 15 residues. The V gene's germline CDR1 is MNHEY and CDR2 SVGEGT. CDR3 in amino acids: CASSYWLVPSYEQYF. The DNA for the CDR3 is TGTGCCAGCAGTTACTGGCTAGTCCCCTCCTACGAGCAGTACTTC.

This clonotype is medium-sized. One junction end does not reproduce the germline sequence, and a read error may be involved. The genes are TRBV6-1 and TRBJ2-7, with D unclear. The CDR3 covers 15 residues. CDR1 is MNHNS and CDR2 is SASEGT in the germline V gene. CDR3 loop: CASIESAAGSHEQYF. CDR3 coding DNA: TGTGCCAGCATTGAATCAGCCGCCGGGTCTCACGAGCAGTACTTC.

This sequence joins TRBV11-2 and TRBJ2-1; 11 positions match TRBD2. Losses at the gene ends were 5 bases for V and 10 bases for J; bases not matched to a gene: 10. CDR1 and CDR2 from the germline V gene are SGHAT and FQNNGV. The CDR3 contains 15 residues. The CDR3 nucleotides are TGTGCCAGCAGCCCCGATCTAGCGGGGGGTAGGGAGCAGTTCTTC. Translating it yields CASSPDLAGGREQFF. Combining the CDR3 with reference TRBV11-2 and TRBJ2-1 gives the whole variable domain EAGVAQSPRYKIIEKRQSVAFWCNPISGHATLYWYQQILGQGPKLLIQFQNNGVVDDSQLPKDRFSAERLKGVDSTLKIQPAKLEDSAVYLCASSPDLAGGREQFFGPGTRLTVL.

The CDR3 here is CSVSGGGEQYF. The CDR3 DNA reads TGCAGCGTTTCGGGGGGCGGCGAGCAGTACTTC. This sequence joins TRBV29-1 and TRBJ2-7; weak D call: TRBD2 (7 bases). The CDR3 is made up of 11 amino acids. The V gene lost 5 bases and the J gene lost 6 bases, with 11 bases spanning the gap. The germline V gene has CDR1 SQVTM and CDR2 ANQGSEA.

Sample share makes this clonotype medium-sized (0.01 to 0.1%). The genes are TRBV18 and TRBJ1-1; D gene ambiguous. CDR3 size: 15 residues. V was shortened by 3 bases and J by 3 bases, with 14 bases between the two germline ends. CDR1 and CDR2 from the germline V gene are KGHSH and LQKENI. CDR3 region: CASSPRQSTHTEAFF. The CDR3 region has the DNA TGTGCCAGCTCACCGAGGCAGTCTACCCACACTGAAGCTTTCTTT.

Sample share makes this clonotype medium-sized. The V call is TRBV19, the J call TRBJ2-7; D may be TRBD1 (6 bases). Germline loops: CDR1 LNHDA, CDR2 SQIVND (reference sequence). The CDR3 has 14 residues. The ends were cut back, 6 bases at V and 0 bases at J, with 12 bases in the middle. In DNA form, the CDR3 reads TGTGCCAGTAGAGTCCAGGGGAGCTCCTACGAGCAGTACTTC. Translation gives CASRVQGSSYEQYF. The full variable domain, completed using reference TRBV19 and TRBJ2-7, is DGGITQSPKYLFRKEGQNVTLSCEQNLNHDAMYWYRQDPGQGLRLIYYSQIVNDFQKGDIAEGYSVSREKKESFPLTVTSAQKNPTAFYLCASRVQGSSYEQYFGPGTRLTVT.

This clonotype has at least ten counts. The chain links TRBV28 to TRBJ2-7; the D is unclear. There are 12 residues in the CDR3. Germline V gene data show CDR1 as MDHEN and CDR2 as SYDVKM. The germline V and J ends were trimmed by 6 bases and 0 bases, with 6 bases remaining between them. CDR3 DNA: TGTGCCAGCAGACAGAGCTCCTACGAGCAGTACTTC. It encodes CASRQSSYEQYF.

In regard to this clonotype: It may be a read error: a sequence one base away is much more abundant. The CDR3 end shows no conserved phenylalanine or tryptophan, and so a read error is likely. The rearrangement joins TRBV4-1 to TRBJ1-1, with D unclear. The length of the CDR3 is 14 residues. The germline CDR1 and CDR2 sequences are MGHRA and YSYEKL. V was cut by 2 bases and J by 3 bases, with 10 bases left in between. As DNA, the CDR3 is TGCGCCAGCAGCCAATTCCAGTACGACACTGAAGCTTTCTAT. Residues: CASSQFQYDTEAFY.

The table lists this clonotype with many counts. The chain's CDR3 is CASSQGGETQYF. In DNA, the CDR3 is TGTGCCAGCAGCCAAGGGGGAGAGACCCAGTACTTC. V and J are TRBV3-1 and TRBJ2-5; no clear D. The CDR3 sequence is 12 residues long. CDR1 is LGHDT, CDR2 YNNKEL, per germline (reference sequence). V lost 1 base and J 4 bases, leaving 4 bases between the germline ends.

This clonotype was counted many times. V usage is TRBV28 and J usage is TRBJ1-2, with 8 bases that match TRBD1. Losses at the gene ends were 3 bases for V and 9 bases for J; bases not matched to a gene: 6. The germline gives CDR1 MDHEN, CDR2 SYDVKM. This CDR3 spans 13 amino acids. This CDR3 reads CASSLGQERSYTF. Here the CDR3 DNA reads TGTGCCAGCAGTTTGGGACAGGAAAGGAGCTACACCTTC.

This clonotype was detected ten times or more. The chain carries TRBV3-1 and TRBJ1-1; perhaps TRBD1 as D (6 bases). Per germline, CDR1 LGHDT and CDR2 YNNKEL (reference sequence). This CDR3 is 14 amino acids long. Trimming cost V 2 bases and J 3 bases, with 10 bases left between them. The CDR3 DNA follows: TGTGCCAGCAGCCAAAGAGGGGGGGACACTGAAGCTTTCTTT. This sequence encodes CASSQRGGDTEAFF.